These T cell receptor beta chains were read from a single sample in a study of T cell responses to AZD1222 COVID-19 vaccine. Profiling relied on immunoSEQ multiplex PCR, and the TCRdb table lists in-frame clones only, not all of them. Of under 150,000 clones in the sample, roughly 85% are singletons; the top ten hold under 8%. Specimen: peripheral blood, collected 28 days after the second dose of the MenACWY control vaccine. The receptors derive from an adult who received the MenACWY meningococcal vaccine as a control. Both conserved end residues are part of each CDR3. Each record gives: clone size, D gene, J gene, V gene, CDR3 protein, CDR3 DNA. The D gene is left open where the match is weak. Where a row states a size, it is once, few, many or the class of an expanded clone; other rows omit it.

size: -
D: TRBD2
J: TRBJ2-1
V: TRBV29-1
CDR3: CSAAGTTNEQFF
DNA: TGCAGCGCCGCCGGGACTACAAATGAGCAGTTCTTC

size: few
D: -
J: TRBJ1-1
V: TRBV11-3
CDR3: CASSLERNTEAFF
DNA: TGTGCCAGCAGCTTAGAACGTAACACTGAAGCTTTCTTT

size: -
D: TRBD1
J: TRBJ1-4
V: TRBV7-9
CDR3: CASSGTDRALGKLFF
DNA: TGTGCCAGCAGCGGAACCGACAGGGCGCTTGGAAAACTGTTTTTT

size: -
D: -
J: TRBJ2-3
V: TRBV11-2
CDR3: CASSFILYPDTQYF
DNA: TGTGCCAGCAGCTTCATCCTCTATCCAGATACGCAGTATTTT

size: -
D: -
J: TRBJ1-1
V: TRBV29-1
CDR3: CSVVRAPNTEAFF
DNA: TGCAGCGTTGTGAGGGCCCCGAACACTGAAGCTTTCTTT

size: -
D: TRBD1
J: TRBJ1-2
V: TRBV6-5
CDR3: CASSLRDRESYGYTF
DNA: TGTGCCAGCAGCCTCCGGGACAGGGAGTCCTATGGCTACACCTTC

size: -
D: TRBD2
J: TRBJ2-7
V: TRBV18
CDR3: CASSTIGAGVHYEQYF
DNA: TGTGCCAGCTCTACAATTGGGGCGGGAGTTCACTACGAGCAGTACTTC

size: -
D: TRBD1
J: TRBJ1-2
V: TRBV5-6
CDR3: CASSSTGRDNYGYTF
DNA: TGTGCCAGCAGCTCGACAGGGAGGGATAACTATGGCTACACCTTC

size: -
D: TRBD1
J: TRBJ2-1
V: TRBV5-6
CDR3: CASSPLRDRVHNEQFF
DNA: TGTGCCAGCAGCCCACTCCGGGACAGGGTCCACAATGAGCAGTTCTTC

size: -
D: -
J: TRBJ1-2
V: TRBV20-1
CDR3: CSASYYPYGYTF
DNA: TGCAGTGCTAGTTATTACCCCTATGGCTACACCTTC